The entry below describes one TCR beta chain. Its antigen remains unidentified. These data originate in a study of OX40 agonist ivuxolimab in advanced cancers. Looking at the study overall: Ivuxolimab was delivered to patients intravenously every 2 weeks at doses spanning 0.01 to 10 mg/kg. One hepatocellular carcinoma and a couple of cutaneous melanoma patients partially responded.

Study-level points and caveats: The work left the antigen specificity of expanded peripheral T cells undetermined.

Using immunoSEQ multiplex PCR, the repertoire was profiled, and TCRdb retains in-frame clones only, with some absent. The sample shows 86,000 or so clones, roughly 92% of them seen only once. The germline CDR1 and CDR2 sequences are SGHDT and YYEEEE. V was trimmed by 5 bases and J by 0 bases, leaving 18 bases between them. This CDR3 region has 18 residues. The sample here was CD4+ or CD8+ T cells sorted from blood, taken in a trial of the OX40 agonist ivuxolimab. The chain uses TRBV5-6 and TRBJ2-6; D possibly corresponds to TRBD1 (5 bases). This sequence originates from an adult with an advanced solid tumor such as melanoma, head and neck, liver or kidney cancer. The CDR3 reads CASSLTTGMFSGANVLTF. CDR3 nucleotide sequence: TGTGCCAGCAGTTTAACTACAGGAATGTTCTCTGGGGCCAACGTCCTGACTTTC.